The clone carrying this TCR beta chain has only a few counts. With 60 Vbeta and 13 Jbeta primers, the PCR was carried out. Data came from immunoSEQ multiplex PCR; TCRdb stores just in-frame clones and leaves some out. The sample yields roughly 200,000 clones, approximately 85% seen once. This specimen belongs to a study of cytomegalovirus exposure and HLA in healthy donors. This sequence originates from a girl between 5 and 17 years old in good health and CMV-seropositive. Sequencing was carried out using PBMCs.

This CDR3 reads CASSLGGTGGSYEQYF. CDR3 bases: TGTGCCAGCAGCTTAGGGGGGACAGGGGGCAGCTACGAGCAGTACTTC. The V and J genes are TRBV7-6 and TRBJ2-7, with TRBD1 identical over 12 bases. Germline lookup yields CDR1 SGHVS and CDR2 FNYEAQ. This CDR3 has 16 amino acids. J lost 3 bases, V lost 1 base, and 4 bases had no gene match.